A single sample gave rise to the 26 T cell receptor beta chains below, sequenced in a study of PD-L1 blockade in urothelial cancer (dated by TCRdb to the late 2010s). In the paper's terms, the time point label means: pretreatment peripheral blood. The library was obtained by the immunoSEQ multiplex PCR assay. In its TCRdb copy, this immuneACCESS table keeps in-frame sequences only and misses some clones. Where compared with another copy, unresolved V genes explain less than half of these, and the others have no known cause. This sample has about 38,000 clones in its table, and around 85% of those were observed once. The ten largest account for 13% to 15% of the sample. The input for sequencing was PBMCs, taken around atezolizumab (anti-PD-L1) treatment. Receptors were obtained from a man older than 75 with urothelial cancer.

V gene TRBV5-1 combines with J gene TRBJ1-1; no firm D call. The CDR3 has 11 residues. The V gene lost 0 bases and the J gene lost 6 bases, with 3 bases spanning the gap. In germline, CDR1 is SGHRS, CDR2 YFSETQ. This CDR3 reads CASSLDSEAFF. The CDR3 nucleotides read TGCGCCAGCAGCTTGGACTCTGAAGCTTTCTTT.

The chain has TRBV2 and TRBJ2-3; 12 bases match TRBD2. The junction had 12 bases not matched to a gene; V was cut back by 6 bases and J by 5 bases. The CDR3 extends over 17 amino acids. The germline CDR1 and CDR2 sequences are SNHLY and FYNNEI. Here the CDR3 reads CASSGGTSGSKRDTQYF. The DNA of the CDR3 is TGTGCCAGCAGCGGCGGGACTAGCGGGTCAAAGAGAGATACGCAGTATTTT.

This chain joins TRBV10-3 and TRBJ2-1; 12 positions agree with TRBD2. Germline V gene lookup returns CDR1 ENHRY and CDR2 SYGVKD. CDR3 size: 14 residues. J lost 10 bases, V lost 11 bases, and 12 bases had no gene match. The CDR3 nucleotides read TGTGCCGCCGAGGGGGCTAGCGGGAGGGGGGAGCAGTTCTTC. This encodes CAAEGASGRGEQFF.

This clone was detected only a few times. The chain is built from TRBV7-6 and TRBJ2-7; D may be TRBD1 (5 bases). Germline V lookup: CDR1 SGHVS, CDR2 FNYEAQ. Trimming removed 8 bases at V and 0 bases at J, with 14 bases between. The CDR3 is made up of 14 amino acids. The CDR3 sequence is CASQEQESSYEQYF. The DNA of the CDR3 is TGTGCCAGCCAAGAACAGGAGAGCTCCTACGAGCAGTACTTC.

The rearrangement uses TRBV5-4 and TRBJ2-1; 9 positions match TRBD2. The germline gives CDR1 SGHNT, CDR2 YYREEE (reference sequence). The CDR3 loop spans 20 amino acids. The V and J ends lost 0 bases and 0 bases, in that order; junction bases with no gene match: 13. CDR3 nucleotide sequence: TGTGCCAGCAGCTTGGGGGGGGACTATTTAGCGGGAGCCTCCTACAATGAGCAGTTCTTC. Its protein is CASSLGGDYLAGASYNEQFF.

The V gene is TRBV6-4, the J gene TRBJ2-1; D may be TRBD2 (5 bases). Trimming removed 3 bases at V and 7 bases at J, with 22 bases between. The CDR3 consists of 17 residues. From germline, CDR1 is MRHNA and CDR2 SNTAGT. The chain's CDR3 is CASSDRGSFIPRNEQFF. CDR3 nucleotides: TGTGCCAGCAGTGATCGGGGTAGCTTTATACCGCGGAATGAGCAGTTCTTC.

The V and J genes are TRBV18 and TRBJ2-2, with D possibly matching TRBD2 (5 bases). CDR1 KGHSH and CDR2 LQKENI come from the germline V gene. This CDR3 region has 15 residues. The V end was cut by 0 bases, the J end by 7 bases, with 12 bases between. CDR3 sequence reads: CASSPPRAMGGELFF. CDR3 coding DNA: TGTGCCAGCTCACCACCGCGGGCCATGGGCGGGGAGCTGTTTTTT.

V and J are TRBV11-2 and TRBJ2-3; 11 positions agree with TRBD2. Trimming removed 1 base from V and 2 bases from J; junction bases left unmatched: 5. From germline, CDR1 is SGHAT and CDR2 FQNNGV. The length of the CDR3 is 17 residues. The CDR3, as DNA: TGTGCCAGCAGCTTAGGACTAGCGGGGACCGCCACAGATACGCAGTATTTT. Protein sequence: CASSLGLAGTATDTQYF.

The CDR3 region is CASSIGGADSPSYEQYF. The CDR3 DNA reads as TGTGCCAGTAGTATTGGTGGGGCCGACTCACCCTCCTACGAGCAGTACTTC. The chain carries TRBV19 and TRBJ2-7, with D possibly being TRBD1 (5 bases). CDR1 and CDR2 (germline): LNHDA, SQIVND (reference sequence). V lost 3 bases and J lost 0, with 18 bases in between. The length of the CDR3 is 17 residues.

V gene TRBV19 combines with J gene TRBJ1-2; 8 positions match TRBD1. This CDR3 has 13 amino acids. V lost 5 bases, J lost 10 bases, and 9 bases stayed unmatched. Germline V gives CDR1 LNHDA, CDR2 SQIVND (reference sequence). The CDR3: CASSPGTGRPYTF. The CDR3 DNA is TGTGCCAGTAGTCCCGGGACAGGACGTCCCTACACCTTC.

The chain uses TRBV5-1 and TRBJ1-1; D remains ambiguous. This CDR3 has 14 residues. CDR1 SGHRS and CDR2 YFSETQ come from the germline V gene. V lost 0 bases, J lost 1 base, and 7 bases lay in between. CDR3: CASSLDAANTEAFF. The DNA for the CDR3 is TGCGCCAGCAGCTTGGATGCGGCGAACACTGAAGCTTTCTTT.

The chain employs TRBV27 and TRBJ2-5, with TRBD1 matching over 9 bases. Per the germline V gene, CDR1 is MNHEY and CDR2 is SMNVEV (reference sequence). Trimming cost V 6 bases and J 5 bases; bases outside gene matches: 25. The length of the CDR3 is 20 residues. CDR3 residues: CASSRNTPGQGDRRRETQYF. In DNA form, the CDR3 reads TGTGCCAGCAGCCGCAATACACCGGGACAGGGAGATCGGCGGCGGGAGACCCAGTACTTC.

The rearrangement links TRBV23-1 to TRBJ2-4; 7 bases line up with TRBD1. TRBV23-1 has ORF status, its function being uncertain. V was clipped by 6 bases and J by 1 base; unmatched bases: 6. This CDR3 region has 15 residues. As DNA, the CDR3 is TGCGCCAGCAGACACCCGGGACAGGCCAAAAACATTCAGTACTTC. Translation: CASRHPGQAKNIQYF.

The chain is built from TRBV10-3 and TRBJ2-7; 11 bases fit TRBD2. V shed 9 bases and J 1 base; nucleotides not matched to a gene: 11. This CDR3 contains 16 residues. CDR1 ENHRY and CDR2 SYGVKD come from the germline V gene. The CDR3 region is CAILHRLAGPSYEQYF. The DNA of the CDR3 is TGTGCCATTCTACACCGACTAGCGGGACCGTCCTACGAGCAGTACTTC.

The rearrangement joins TRBV7-2 to TRBJ2-2; TRBD2 matches 8 bases. This CDR3 comprises 14 residues. Germline loops: CDR1 SGHTA, CDR2 FQGNSA. J gave up 4 bases and V 7 bases, and 5 bases lay outside the gene matches. The CDR3: CASTPGGLTGELFF. DNA of the CDR3: TGTGCCAGCACCCCGGGGGGGCTCACCGGGGAGCTGTTTTTT.

This chain links TRBV10-2 with TRBJ2-3, with D tentatively TRBD2 (5 bases). The CDR3 consists of 14 residues. Trimming shortened V by 11 bases and J by 1 base, and 16 bases separated the two germline ends. Germline V gene lookup returns CDR1 WSHSY and CDR2 SAAADI. CDR3: CACTGPGGTDTQYF. The CDR3 nucleotides read TGCGCCTGCACCGGCCCCGGGGGCACAGATACGCAGTATTTT.

V usage is TRBV11-2 and J usage is TRBJ1-4; D might be TRBD1 (5 bases). This CDR3 contains 16 residues. Trimming left V 5 bases short and J 5 bases short, with 18 bases between. Germline V gives CDR1 SGHAT, CDR2 FQNNGV. As DNA, the CDR3 is TGTGCCAGCAGCCCCGCGGGGGGGACTGTAAATGAAAAACTGTTTTTT. Residues: CASSPAGGTVNEKLFF.

A note on this clone: Sequence at one end of the junction differs from germline and may be a read error. The chain couples TRBV2 to TRBJ2-5, with D possibly matching TRBD1 (5 bases). This CDR3 has 16 residues. Looked up from germline, CDR1 is SNHLY and CDR2 is FYNNEI. CDR3 in amino acids: CASSEGVGLREETQYF. The CDR3 bases are TGTGCCAGCAGCGAAGGGGTGGGGCTGAGAGAAGAGACCCAGTACTTC.

V usage is TRBV7-2 and J usage is TRBJ1-1, with 9 bases that match TRBD1. CDR3 length equals 14 residues. CDR1 is SGHTA, CDR2 FQGNSA, per germline. The junction had 5 bases not matched to a gene; V was cut back by 4 bases and J by 5 bases. The CDR3 here is CASSSTGGGTEAFF. The CDR3 coding sequence is TGTGCCAGCAGCTCGACAGGGGGGGGGACTGAAGCTTTCTTT.

This clone showed up just a few times. The chain is built from TRBV4-1 and TRBJ2-3; 7 bases fit TRBD2. Germline V CDR1 and CDR2: MGHRA, YSYEKL. The V and J ends lost 0 bases and 14 bases, in that order; junction bases with no gene match: 8. CDR3 length: 13 amino acids. CDR3 region: CASSQDFGLVGYF. As DNA, the CDR3 is TGCGCCAGCAGCCAAGATTTTGGACTAGTAGGGTATTTT.

The sample holds one count of this clone. The rearrangement links TRBV18 to TRBJ1-2; 7 nucleotides match TRBD1. Trimming at V came to 2 bases and at J to 2 bases, leaving 11 bases not matched to a gene. Germline-derived CDR1 and CDR2 are KGHSH and LQKENI. This CDR3 spans 17 amino acids. The CDR3 protein is CASSPIGQVEKNYGYTF. CDR3 bases: TGTGCCAGCTCACCAATTGGACAGGTGGAAAAGAACTATGGCTACACCTTC.

The V call is TRBV20-1, the J call TRBJ1-4, with unresolved D. V was pared by 6 bases and J by 8 bases, with 7 bases between. This CDR3 is built from 10 residues. Germline-derived CDR1 and CDR2 are DFQATT and SNEGSKA (reference sequence). The CDR3 is CSAEQEKLFF. In nucleotides, the CDR3 is TGCAGTGCCGAACAGGAAAAACTGTTTTTT.

The CDR3 region is CASRFDPAGGNEQFF. The CDR3 DNA sequence: TGCGCCAGCAGATTCGACCCAGCGGGAGGTAATGAGCAGTTCTTC. The chain carries TRBV5-1 and TRBJ2-1; TRBD2 matches 9 bases. Germline CDR1 reads SGHRS; CDR2 reads YFSETQ. The CDR3 has 15 residues. Trimming at V came to 5 bases and at J to 7 bases, leaving 10 bases not matched to a gene.

The CDR3 DNA reads as TGTGCCAGCAGTGAAGGGCTAAAGGGGAATCAGCCCCAGCATTTT. Its translation: CASSEGLKGNQPQHF. The V and J genes are TRBV6-1 and TRBJ1-5, with D possibly matching TRBD1 (5 bases). The CDR3 is 15 residues long. Trimming shortened V by 1 base and J by 4 bases, and 11 bases separated the two germline ends. Per the germline V gene, CDR1 is MNHNS and CDR2 is SASEGT.

The genes are TRBV28 and TRBJ1-5, with D possibly being TRBD1 (5 bases). The CDR3 loop spans 13 amino acids. Germline V gene sequence: CDR1 MDHEN, CDR2 SYDVKM. Trimming removed 7 bases from V and 5 bases from J, with 12 bases in between. For the CDR3, the DNA is TGTGCCAGCACCTCCGACAGTTATCAGCCCCAGCATTTT. Protein product: CASTSDSYQPQHF. The variable domain in full, completed from reference TRBV28 and TRBJ1-5, reads DVKVTQSSRYLVKRTGEKVFLECVQDMDHENMFWYRQDPGLGLRLIYFSYDVKMKEKGDIPEGYSVSREKKERFSLILESASTNQTSMYLCASTSDSYQPQHFGDGTRLSIL.

This clone was detected once. The rearrangement links TRBV7-2 to TRBJ1-5; D uncertain. Germline V lookup: CDR1 SGHTA, CDR2 FQGNSA. The germline V and J ends were trimmed by 2 bases and 5 bases, with 13 bases remaining between them. The CDR3 consists of 15 residues. CDR3 amino acids: CASSLILGNDQPQHF. CDR3 coding DNA: TGTGCCAGCAGCTTAATTCTCGGGAATGATCAGCCCCAGCATTTT.